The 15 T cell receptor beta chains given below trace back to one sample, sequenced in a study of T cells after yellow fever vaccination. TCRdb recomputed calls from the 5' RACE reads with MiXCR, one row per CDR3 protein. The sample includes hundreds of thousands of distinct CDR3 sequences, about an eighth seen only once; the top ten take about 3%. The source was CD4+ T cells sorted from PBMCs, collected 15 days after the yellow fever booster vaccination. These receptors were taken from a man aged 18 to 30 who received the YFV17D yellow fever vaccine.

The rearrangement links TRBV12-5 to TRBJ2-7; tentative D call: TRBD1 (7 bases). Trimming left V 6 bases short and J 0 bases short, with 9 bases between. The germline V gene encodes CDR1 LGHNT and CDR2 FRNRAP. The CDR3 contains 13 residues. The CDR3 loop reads CASGQGGSYEQYF. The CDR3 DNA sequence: TGTGCTAGTGGCCAGGGGGGCTCCTACGAGCAGTACTTC.

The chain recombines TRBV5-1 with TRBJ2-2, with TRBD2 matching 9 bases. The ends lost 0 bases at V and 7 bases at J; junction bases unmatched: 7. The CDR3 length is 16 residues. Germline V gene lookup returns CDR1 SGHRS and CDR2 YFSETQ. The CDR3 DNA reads TGCGCCAGCAGCTTGGCGACTAGCGGTGATCGCGGGGAGCTGTTTTTT. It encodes CASSLATSGDRGELFF.

The CDR3 loop is CASGLSNQPQHF. The CDR3 DNA is TGTGCCAGCGGTCTTAGCAATCAGCCCCAGCATTTT. V and J are TRBV28 and TRBJ1-5; D not resolved. Germline V gene sequence: CDR1 MDHEN, CDR2 SYDVKM. The CDR3 contains 12 residues. Trimming pared 8 bases from V and 0 bases from J, leaving 5 bases between.

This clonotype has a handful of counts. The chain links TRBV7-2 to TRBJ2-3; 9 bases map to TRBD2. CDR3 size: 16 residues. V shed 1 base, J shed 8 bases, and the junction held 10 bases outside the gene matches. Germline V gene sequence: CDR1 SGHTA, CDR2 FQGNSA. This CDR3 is CASSLEGGASGVTQYF. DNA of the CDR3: TGTGCCAGCAGCTTAGAGGGGGGGGCTAGCGGGGTTACGCAGTATTTT.

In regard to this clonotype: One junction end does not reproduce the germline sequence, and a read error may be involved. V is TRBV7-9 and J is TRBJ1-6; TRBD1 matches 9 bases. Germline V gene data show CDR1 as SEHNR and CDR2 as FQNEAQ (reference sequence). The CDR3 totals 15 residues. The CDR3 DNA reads TGTGCCGGCAGCTCTCCGGGACAGGGCGTTTCACCCCTCCACTTT. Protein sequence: CAGSSPGQGVSPLHF.

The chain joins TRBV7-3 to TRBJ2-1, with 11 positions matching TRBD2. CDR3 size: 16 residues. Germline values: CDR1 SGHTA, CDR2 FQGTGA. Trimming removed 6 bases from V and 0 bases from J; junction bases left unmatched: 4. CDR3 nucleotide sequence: TGTGCCAGCAGATCTAGCGGGGGGAGCTCCTACAATGAGCAGTTCTTC. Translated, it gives CASRSSGGSSYNEQFF.

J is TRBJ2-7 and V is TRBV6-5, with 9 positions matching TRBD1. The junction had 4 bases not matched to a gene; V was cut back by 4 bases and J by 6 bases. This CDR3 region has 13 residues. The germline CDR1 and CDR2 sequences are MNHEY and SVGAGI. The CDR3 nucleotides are TGTGCCAGCAGTTTCCGACAGGGGGGCGAGCAGTACGTC. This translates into CASSFRQGGEQYV.

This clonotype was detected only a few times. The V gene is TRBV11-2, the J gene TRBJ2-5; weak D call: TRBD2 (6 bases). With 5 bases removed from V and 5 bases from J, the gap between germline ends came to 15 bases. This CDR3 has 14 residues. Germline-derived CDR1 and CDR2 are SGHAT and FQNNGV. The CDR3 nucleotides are TGTGCCAGCAGCAGCCGGGGGACCCGGGAGACCCAGTACTTC. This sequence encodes CASSSRGTRETQYF.

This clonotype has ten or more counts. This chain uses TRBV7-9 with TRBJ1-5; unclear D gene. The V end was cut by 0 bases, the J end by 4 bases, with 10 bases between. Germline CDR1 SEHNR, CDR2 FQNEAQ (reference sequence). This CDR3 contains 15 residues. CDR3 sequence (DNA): TGTGCCAGCAGCTTAGCGCGCGTCGGTAATCAGCCCCAGCATTTT. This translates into CASSLARVGNQPQHF. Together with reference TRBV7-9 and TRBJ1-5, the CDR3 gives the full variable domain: DTGVSQNPRHKITKRGQNVTFRCDPISEHNRLYWYRQTLGQGPEFLTYFQNEAQLEKSRLLSDRFSAERPKGSFSTLEIQRTEQGDSAMYLCASSLARVGNQPQHFGDGTRLSIL.

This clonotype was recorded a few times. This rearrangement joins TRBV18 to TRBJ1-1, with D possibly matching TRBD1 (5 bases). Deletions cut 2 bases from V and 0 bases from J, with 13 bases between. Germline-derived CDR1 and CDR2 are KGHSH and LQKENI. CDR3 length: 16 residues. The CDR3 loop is CASSPGGTIMNTEAFF. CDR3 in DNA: TGTGCCAGCTCACCAGGAGGGACGATCATGAACACTGAAGCTTTCTTT. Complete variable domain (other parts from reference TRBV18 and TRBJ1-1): NAGVMQNPRHLVRRRGQEARLRCSPMKGHSHVYWYRQLPEEGLKFMVYLQKENIIDESGMPKERFSAEFPKEGPSILRIQQVVRGDSAAYFCASSPGGTIMNTEAFFGQGTRLTVV.

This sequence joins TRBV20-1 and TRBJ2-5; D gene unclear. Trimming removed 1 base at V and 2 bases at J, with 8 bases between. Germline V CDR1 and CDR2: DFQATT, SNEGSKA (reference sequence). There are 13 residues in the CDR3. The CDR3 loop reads CSARVESQETQYF. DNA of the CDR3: TGCAGTGCTAGAGTCGAGTCGCAAGAGACCCAGTACTTC.

CDR3: CASSPRTGVSYGYTF. The CDR3 nucleotides are TGTGCCAGCAGCCCCCGGACAGGGGTGAGCTATGGCTACACCTTC. The chain has TRBV7-8 and TRBJ1-2; TRBD1 matches at 9 bases. Trimming took 5 bases from V and 4 from J; bases not matched to a gene: 8. Germline lookup yields CDR1 SGHVS and CDR2 FQNEAQ. The CDR3 is 15 amino acids. The full variable domain, in which reference TRBV7-8 and TRBJ1-2 provide the parts outside the CDR3, is GAGVSQSPRYKVAKRGQDVALRCDPISGHVSLFWYQQALGQGPEFLTYFQNEAQLDKSGLPSDRFFAERPEGSVSTLKIQRTQQEDSAVYLCASSPRTGVSYGYTFGSGTRLTVV.

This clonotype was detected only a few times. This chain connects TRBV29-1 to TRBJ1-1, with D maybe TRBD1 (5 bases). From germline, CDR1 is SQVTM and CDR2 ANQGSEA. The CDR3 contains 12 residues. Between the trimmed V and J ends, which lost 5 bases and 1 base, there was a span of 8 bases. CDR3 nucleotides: TGCAGCGTTACAGGTCCGAACACTGAAGCTTTCTTT. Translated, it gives CSVTGPNTEAFF. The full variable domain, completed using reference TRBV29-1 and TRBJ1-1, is SAVISQKPSRDICQRGTSLTIQCQVDSQVTMMFWYRQQPGQSLTLIATANQGSEATYESGFVIDKFPISRPNLTFSTLTVSNMSPEDSSIYLCSVTGPNTEAFFGQGTRLTVV.

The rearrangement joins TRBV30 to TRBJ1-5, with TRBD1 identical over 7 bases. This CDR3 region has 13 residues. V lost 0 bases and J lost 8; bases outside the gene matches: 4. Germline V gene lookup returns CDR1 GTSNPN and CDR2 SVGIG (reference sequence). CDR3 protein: CAWSVQGTEPQHF. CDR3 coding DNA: TGTGCCTGGAGTGTACAGGGGACGGAGCCCCAGCATTTT.

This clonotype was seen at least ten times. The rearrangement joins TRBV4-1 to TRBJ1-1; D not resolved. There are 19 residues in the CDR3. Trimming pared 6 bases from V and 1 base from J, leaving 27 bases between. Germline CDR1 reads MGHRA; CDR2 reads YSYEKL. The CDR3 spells CASSRHGSRGTTENTEAFF. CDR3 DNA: TGCGCCAGCAGTCGCCACGGCTCACGGGGTACAACGGAGAACACTGAAGCTTTCTTT.